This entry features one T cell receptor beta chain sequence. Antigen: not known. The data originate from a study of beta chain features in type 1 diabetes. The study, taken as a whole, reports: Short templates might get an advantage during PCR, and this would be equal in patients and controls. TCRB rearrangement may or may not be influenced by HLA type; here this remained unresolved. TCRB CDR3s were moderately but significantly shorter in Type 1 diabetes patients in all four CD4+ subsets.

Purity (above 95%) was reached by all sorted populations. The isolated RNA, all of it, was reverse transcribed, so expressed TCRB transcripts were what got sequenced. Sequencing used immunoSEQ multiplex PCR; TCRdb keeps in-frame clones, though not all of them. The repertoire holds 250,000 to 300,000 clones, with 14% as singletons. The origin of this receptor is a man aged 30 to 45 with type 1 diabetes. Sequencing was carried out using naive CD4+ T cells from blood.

The CDR3 loop is CASRGSMAGGFDEQFF. In DNA, the CDR3 is TGTGCCAGCAGAGGCTCTATGGCGGGAGGTTTTGATGAGCAGTTCTTC. The chain carries TRBV25-1 and TRBJ2-1, with TRBD2 matching 8 bases. This CDR3 is 16 amino acids long. J lost 8 bases, V lost 6 bases, and 15 bases had no gene match. From germline, CDR1 is MGHDK and CDR2 SYGVNS. Looking up the rest from reference TRBV25-1 and TRBJ2-1 gives the full variable domain: EADIYQTPRYLVIGTGKKITLECSQTMGHDKMYWYQQDPGMELHLIHYSYGVNSTEKGDLSSESTVSRIRTEHFPLTLESARPSHTSQYLCASRGSMAGGFDEQFFGPGTRLTVL.